This T cell receptor (beta chain) was found in a study of cytomegalovirus exposure and HLA in healthy donors. CDR1 is MDHEN and CDR2 is SYDVKM in the germline V gene. V shed 1 base and J 5 bases; nucleotides not matched to a gene: 11. CDR3 length: 17 amino acids. The PCR used 60 Vbeta and 13 Jbeta primers. Profiling relied on immunoSEQ multiplex PCR, and the TCRdb table lists in-frame clones only, not all of them. This sample's clone table lists over 200,000 clones. This receptor was taken from a woman between 25 and 40 years old in good health and CMV-seropositive. The rearrangement joins TRBV28 to TRBJ1-1, with TRBD1 matching 9 bases. Sequenced sample: PBMCs. CDR3 sequence reads: CASSLLGQGRSGTEAFF. The CDR3 DNA reads TGTGCCAGCAGTTTATTGGGACAGGGACGGAGTGGTACTGAAGCTTTCTTT.